This entry features one T cell receptor beta chain sequence. Its antigen is unidentified. Sequencing libraries made from TCR beta cDNA carried unique molecular identifiers. TCRdb redid the calling of the PCR reads with MiXCR, one entry per CDR3 protein. The table has 700,000 to 900,000 distinct CDR3 sequences, roughly 46% seen once; the top ten hold approximately 4.4%. This record comes from a study of post-analysis software for immune sequencing data. Study-level results: TRBV5-6, TRBV5-1 and TRBV20-1 were among roughly 5 TRBV segments more frequent in patients than controls.

The trim removed 4 bases at V and 6 bases at J, leaving 11 bases unmatched. CDR3 size: 15 residues. CDR1 is SGDLS and CDR2 is YYNGEE in the germline V gene. The clonotype was recovered from a girl under 18 with multiple sclerosis. V usage is TRBV9 and J usage is TRBJ1-2; TRBD1 agrees at 8 bases. Source material: blood. CDR3 sequence reads: CASSPWDRTLDGYTF. As DNA, the CDR3 is TGTGCCAGCAGCCCCTGGGACAGGACCCTCGATGGCTACACCTTC.